This T cell receptor (beta chain) stems from a study of PD-L1 blockade in urothelial cancer. Study details: Individuals in the cohort had been given 0 to 3 earlier chemotherapy regimens.

V gave up 5 bases and J gave up 6 bases, with 10 bases separating them. CDR1 SNHLY and CDR2 FYNNEI come from the germline V gene. This CDR3 region has 12 residues. This table comes from immunoSEQ multiplex PCR, and its TCRdb copy is limited to in-frame clones, with some not included. The profile shows some 97,000 clones, 91% of them singletons. The TCR comes from a woman aged 80 or over with urothelial cancer. The chain is built from TRBV2 and TRBJ1-2; a weak D match, TRBD1 (6 bases). This sample comprised PBMCs, obtained around atezolizumab (anti-PD-L1) treatment. The CDR3 coding sequence is TGTGCCAGCAGTAAGGGGGATGATGGCTACACCTTC. As protein: CASSKGDDGYTF.